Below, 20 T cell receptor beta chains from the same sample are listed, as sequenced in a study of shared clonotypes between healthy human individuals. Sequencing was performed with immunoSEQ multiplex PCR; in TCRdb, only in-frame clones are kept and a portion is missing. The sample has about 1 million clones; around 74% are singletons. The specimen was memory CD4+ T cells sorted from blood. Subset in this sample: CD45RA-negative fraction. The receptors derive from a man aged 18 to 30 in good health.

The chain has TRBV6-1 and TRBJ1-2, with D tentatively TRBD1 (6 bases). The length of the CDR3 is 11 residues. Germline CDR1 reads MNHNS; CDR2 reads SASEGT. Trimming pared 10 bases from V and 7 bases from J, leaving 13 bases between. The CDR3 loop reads CATLKGGGYTF. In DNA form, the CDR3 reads TGTGCCACCTTGAAGGGGGGTGGCTACACCTTC.

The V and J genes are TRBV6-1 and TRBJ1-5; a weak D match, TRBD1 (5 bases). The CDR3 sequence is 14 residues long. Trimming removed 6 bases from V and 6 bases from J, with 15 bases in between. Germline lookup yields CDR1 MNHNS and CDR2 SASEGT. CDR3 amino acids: CASSDQGRLQPQHF. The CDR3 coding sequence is TGTGCCAGCAGCGATCAGGGAAGGCTTCAGCCCCAGCATTTT.

The CDR3 protein is CASSSGQGAHNEQFF. CDR3 nucleotides: TGTGCCAGCAGCTCTGGACAGGGAGCCCATAATGAGCAGTTCTTC. The V call is TRBV5-6, the J call TRBJ2-1; 8 positions agree with TRBD1. From germline, CDR1 is SGHDT and CDR2 YYEEEE. Trimming at V came to 3 bases and at J to 7 bases, leaving 9 bases not matched to a gene. This CDR3 is built from 15 residues.

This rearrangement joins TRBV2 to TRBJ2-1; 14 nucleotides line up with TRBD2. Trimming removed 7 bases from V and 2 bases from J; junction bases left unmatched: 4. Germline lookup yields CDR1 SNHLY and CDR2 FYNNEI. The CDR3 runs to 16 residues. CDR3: CASKTSGGVTYNEQFF. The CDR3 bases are TGTGCCAGCAAGACTAGCGGGGGGGTTACCTACAATGAGCAGTTCTTC.

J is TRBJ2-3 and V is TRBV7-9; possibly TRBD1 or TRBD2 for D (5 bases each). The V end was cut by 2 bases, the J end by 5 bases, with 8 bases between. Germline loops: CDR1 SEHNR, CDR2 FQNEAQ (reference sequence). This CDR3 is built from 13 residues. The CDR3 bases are TGTGCCAGCAGCTTATTGGGGGAAGATACGCAGTATTTT. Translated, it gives CASSLLGEDTQYF.

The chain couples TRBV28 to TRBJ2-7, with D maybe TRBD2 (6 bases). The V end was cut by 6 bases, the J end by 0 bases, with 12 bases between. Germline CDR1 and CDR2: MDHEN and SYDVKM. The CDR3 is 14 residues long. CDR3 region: CASRGGLHSYEQYF. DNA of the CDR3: TGTGCCAGCAGGGGGGGTCTACACTCCTACGAGCAGTACTTC. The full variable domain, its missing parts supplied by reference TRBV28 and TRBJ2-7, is DVKVTQSSRYLVKRTGEKVFLECVQDMDHENMFWYRQDPGLGLRLIYFSYDVKMKEKGDIPEGYSVSREKKERFSLILESASTNQTSMYLCASRGGLHSYEQYFGPGTRLTVT.

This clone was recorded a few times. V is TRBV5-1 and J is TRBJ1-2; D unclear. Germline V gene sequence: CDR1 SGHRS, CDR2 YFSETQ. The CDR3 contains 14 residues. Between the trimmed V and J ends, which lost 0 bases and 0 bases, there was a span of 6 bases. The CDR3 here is CASSLDGSNYGYTF. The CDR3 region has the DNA TGCGCCAGCAGCTTGGACGGCTCTAACTATGGCTACACCTTC.

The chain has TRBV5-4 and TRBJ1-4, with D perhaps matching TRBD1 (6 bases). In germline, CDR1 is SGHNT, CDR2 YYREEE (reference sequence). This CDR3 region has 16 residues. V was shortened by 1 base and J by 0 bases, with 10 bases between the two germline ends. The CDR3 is CASSLKGGTTNEKLFF. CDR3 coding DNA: TGTGCCAGCAGCTTGAAAGGGGGAACAACTAATGAAAAACTGTTTTTT.

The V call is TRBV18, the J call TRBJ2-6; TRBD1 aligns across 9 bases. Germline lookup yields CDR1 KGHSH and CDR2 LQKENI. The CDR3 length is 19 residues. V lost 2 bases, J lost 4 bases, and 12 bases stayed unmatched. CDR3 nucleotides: TGTGCCAGCTCACCATCGCCGGGACAGGGCGGTCTGGGGGCCAACGTCCTGACTTTC. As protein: CASSPSPGQGGLGANVLTF.

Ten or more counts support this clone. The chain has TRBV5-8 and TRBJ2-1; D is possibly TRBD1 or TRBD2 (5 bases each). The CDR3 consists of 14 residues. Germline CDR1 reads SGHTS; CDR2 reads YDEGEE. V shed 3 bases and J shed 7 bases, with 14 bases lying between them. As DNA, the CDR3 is TGTGCCAGCAGCTACCGGGACCCAGGGAATGAGCAGTTCTTC. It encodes CASSYRDPGNEQFF.

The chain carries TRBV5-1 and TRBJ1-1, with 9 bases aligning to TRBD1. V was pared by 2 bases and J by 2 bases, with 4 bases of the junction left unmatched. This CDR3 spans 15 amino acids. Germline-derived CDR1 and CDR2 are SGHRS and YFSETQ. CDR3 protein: CASSLQGAINTEAFF. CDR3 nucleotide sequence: TGCGCCAGCAGCTTACAGGGGGCAATCAACACTGAAGCTTTCTTT.

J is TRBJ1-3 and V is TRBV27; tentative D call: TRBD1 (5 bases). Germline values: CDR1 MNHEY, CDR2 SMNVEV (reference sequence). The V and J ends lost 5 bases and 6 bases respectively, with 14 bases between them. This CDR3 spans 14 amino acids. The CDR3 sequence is CASSPGGPANTIYF. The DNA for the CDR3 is TGTGCCAGCAGTCCGGGGGGACCGGCAAACACCATATATTTT.

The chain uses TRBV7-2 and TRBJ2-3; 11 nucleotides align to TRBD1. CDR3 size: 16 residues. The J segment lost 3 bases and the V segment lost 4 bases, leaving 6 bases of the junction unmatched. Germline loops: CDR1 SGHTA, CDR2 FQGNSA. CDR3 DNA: TGTGCCAGCAGCTCAGGACAGGGGGCTTTTACAGATACGCAGTATTTT. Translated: CASSSGQGAFTDTQYF. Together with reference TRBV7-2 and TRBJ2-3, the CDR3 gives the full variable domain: GAGVSQSPSNKVTEKGKDVELRCDPISGHTALYWYRQSLGQGLEFLIYFQGNSAPDKSGLPSDRFSAERTGGSVSTLTIQRTQQEDSAVYLCASSSGQGAFTDTQYFGPGTRLTVL.

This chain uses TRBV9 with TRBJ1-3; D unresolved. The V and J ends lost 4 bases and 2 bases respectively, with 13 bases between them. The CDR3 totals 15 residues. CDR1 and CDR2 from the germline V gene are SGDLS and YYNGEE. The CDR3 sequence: CASSPSFGAGNTIYF. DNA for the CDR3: TGTGCCAGCAGCCCCTCGTTCGGGGCTGGAAACACCATATATTTT.

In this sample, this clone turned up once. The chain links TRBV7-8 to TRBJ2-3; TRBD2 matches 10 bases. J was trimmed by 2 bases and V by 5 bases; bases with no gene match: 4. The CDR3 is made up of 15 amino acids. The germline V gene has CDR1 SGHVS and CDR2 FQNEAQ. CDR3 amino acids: CASSAGTSDTDTQYF. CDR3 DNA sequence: TGTGCCAGCAGCGCCGGGACTAGCGACACAGATACGCAGTATTTT.

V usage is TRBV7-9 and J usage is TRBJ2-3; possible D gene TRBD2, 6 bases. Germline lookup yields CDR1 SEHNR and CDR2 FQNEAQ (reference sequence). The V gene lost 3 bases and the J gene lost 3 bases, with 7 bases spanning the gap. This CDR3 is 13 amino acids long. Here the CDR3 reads CASSFRETDTQYF. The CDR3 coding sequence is TGTGCCAGCAGCTTCCGGGAGACAGATACGCAGTATTTT.

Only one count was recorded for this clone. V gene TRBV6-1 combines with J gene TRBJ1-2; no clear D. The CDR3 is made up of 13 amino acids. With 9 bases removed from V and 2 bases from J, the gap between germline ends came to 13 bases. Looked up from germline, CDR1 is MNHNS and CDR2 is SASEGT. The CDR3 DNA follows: TGTGCCAGTCTTTTAAGGTTGAACTATGGCTACACCTTC. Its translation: CASLLRLNYGYTF.

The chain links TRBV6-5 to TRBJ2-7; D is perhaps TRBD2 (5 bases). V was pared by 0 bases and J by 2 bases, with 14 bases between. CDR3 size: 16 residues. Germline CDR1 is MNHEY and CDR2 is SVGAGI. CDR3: CASSYSIIAHTYEQYF. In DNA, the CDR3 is TGTGCCAGCAGTTACTCGATCATAGCGCATACCTACGAGCAGTACTTC.

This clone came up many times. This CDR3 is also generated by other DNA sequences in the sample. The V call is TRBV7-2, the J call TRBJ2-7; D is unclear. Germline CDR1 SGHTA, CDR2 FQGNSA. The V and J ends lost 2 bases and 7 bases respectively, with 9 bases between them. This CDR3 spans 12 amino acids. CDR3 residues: CASSLFSREQYF. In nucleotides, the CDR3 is TGTGCCAGCAGCTTATTCAGTCGGGAGCAGTACTTC.

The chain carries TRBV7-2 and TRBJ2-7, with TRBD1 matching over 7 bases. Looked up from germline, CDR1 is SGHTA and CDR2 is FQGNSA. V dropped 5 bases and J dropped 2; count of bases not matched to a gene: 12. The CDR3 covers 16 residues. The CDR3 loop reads CASSQGGGAVPYEQYF. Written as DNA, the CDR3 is TGTGCCAGCAGCCAAGGGGGCGGAGCGGTACCCTACGAGCAGTACTTC.